This is a list of T cell receptor beta chains from one sample in a study of control samples from healthy donors and cancer patients. Sequencing was performed with immunoSEQ multiplex PCR; in TCRdb, only in-frame clones are kept and a portion is missing. The table lists under 140,000 clones, 88% of them singletons. Sequencing was done on a sample of PBMCs. The receptors derive from a woman in her fifties or sixties with lung cancer. CDR3s include the opening cysteine and the closing phenylalanine or tryptophan. A D gene is named only where the DNA matches it firmly.

V	D	CDR3
TRBV5-1	-	CASSYTVRDNSPLHF
TRBV13	TRBD1	CASSFGQGRSEQYF
TRBV28	-	CASSLLDTLQTNYGYTF
TRBV6-1	-	CASSVGMRWAGDGYTF
TRBV3-1/TRBV3-2	-	CASSPRDPHRRGYTF
TRBV30	-	CAWSVREGITSPLHF
TRBV5-4	-	CASSPRGEGAYNEQFF
TRBV19	-	CASSGSFVSPLHF
TRBV2	TRBD2	CASSAGGLSYNEQFF
TRBV27	TRBD1	CAASDRGWHGYTF